This TCR beta chain came from a study of blood T cell repertoires in COVID-19. The CDR3 has 14 residues. The germline gives CDR1 KGHDR, CDR2 SFDVKD. V dropped 4 bases and J dropped 7 bases, with 13 bases sitting between them. This clone was picked up a small number of times. In Cohort 3, a recovered donor had either two negative PCRs, clearance, or symptom resolution. Only in-frame clones appear in the TCRdb table, and some are missing; sequencing was by immunoSEQ multiplex PCR. The sample contains about 300,000 clones, 65% to 90% of which appear only once. This chain links TRBV24-1 with TRBJ2-1, with a tentative D call TRBD2 (5 bases). This sequence was found in a man aged 30 to 45 who had recovered from COVID-19. Sequenced material: PBMCs or T cells enriched from blood (not recorded which). CDR3 amino acids: CATSDTGGTNEQFF. The CDR3 DNA is TGTGCCACCAGTGACACCGGAGGTACTAATGAGCAGTTCTTC.